This is a list of T cell receptor beta chains from one sample in a study of blood T cell repertoires in COVID-19. The assay was immunoSEQ multiplex PCR, and TCRdb's table has in-frame clones only and misses some. Counted here are 200,000 to 250,000 clones, 82% occurring once; the ten biggest clones make up 3% to 4%. The source material was PBMCs or T cells enriched from blood (not recorded which). The receptors here all came from a woman aged 60 to 75 who had recovered from COVID-19. The conserved cysteine and the conserved F or W are not part of the CDR3 here.

CDR3: ASGGAGSEQF
J: TRBJ2-1
V: TRBV12-5

CDR3: ASNLTPGQSYGYT
J: TRBJ1-2
V: TRBV5-1

CDR3: ASSLNPLVLNEQF
J: TRBJ2-1
V: TRBV7-6

CDR3: ASSLYRENEKLF
J: TRBJ1-4
V: TRBV11-2

CDR3: ASGLLQGWEQY
J: TRBJ2-7
V: TRBV12-5

CDR3: ATSSRTGVADTQY
J: TRBJ2-3
V: TRBV15

CDR3: ASSSGAGAQPQH
J: TRBJ1-5
V: TRBV19

CDR3: ASSLDRRGTEAF
J: TRBJ1-1
V: TRBV6-5

CDR3: AIRIFDSPDSYNEQF
J: TRBJ2-1
V: TRBV10-3

CDR3: ASSFAGAGYT
J: TRBJ1-2
V: TRBV5-5

CDR3: ARQTGSLNTEAF
J: TRBJ1-1
V: TRBV6-4

CDR3: ASGRQEVTEAF
J: TRBJ1-1
V: TRBV12-5

CDR3: ASSTGGNTDTQY
J: TRBJ2-3
V: TRBV5-4

CDR3: ASSQGAQPQH
J: TRBJ1-5
V: TRBV2

CDR3: ASSEGARSNTEAF
J: TRBJ1-1
V: TRBV18

CDR3: ASSWTGNEQY
J: TRBJ2-7
V: TRBV6-5

CDR3: ASSSSEGTEAF
J: TRBJ1-1
V: TRBV18

CDR3: ASSGFTEAF
J: TRBJ1-1
V: TRBV12-3/TRBV12-4

CDR3: ASSPWDSRNSNQPQH
J: TRBJ1-5
V: TRBV18

CDR3: ASSSLGTNNEQF
J: TRBJ2-1
V: TRBV27

CDR3: ASSQSGGGQPQH
J: TRBJ1-5
V: TRBV3-1/TRBV3-2

CDR3: ASSSWTGGNQPQH
J: TRBJ1-5
V: TRBV27

CDR3: ASSSGTERIGEQF
J: TRBJ2-1
V: TRBV5-4

CDR3: ASSTSGSNTDTQY
J: TRBJ2-3
V: TRBV19

CDR3: ASSSRSSGNTIY
J: TRBJ1-3
V: TRBV13

CDR3: ASSLVVSPYEQY
J: TRBJ2-7
V: TRBV5-1

CDR3: ASADPGLAASYEQY
J: TRBJ2-7
V: TRBV7-2

CDR3: ASSPYRLTSKNIQY
J: TRBJ2-4
V: TRBV11-2

CDR3: ASSLDRGTNYGYT
J: TRBJ1-2
V: TRBV7-8

CDR3: ASSPGRGQPQH
J: TRBJ1-5
V: TRBV27

CDR3: ASSLATGSGNTIY
J: TRBJ1-3
V: TRBV5-1

CDR3: ASSVSTSGRTYEQY
J: TRBJ2-7
V: TRBV6-1

CDR3: ASTFSTGVGSPLH
J: TRBJ1-6
V: TRBV2

CDR3: ASSALGGTEQF
J: TRBJ2-1
V: TRBV21-1

CDR3: ASSFQGGTEAF
J: TRBJ1-1
V: TRBV27

CDR3: ASSWGGTERNEKLF
J: TRBJ1-4
V: TRBV7-9

CDR3: ASSELTFYNSPLH
J: TRBJ1-6
V: TRBV2

CDR3: ASGRGSEQY
J: TRBJ2-7
V: TRBV6-5

CDR3: ASSQGPATNEKLF
J: TRBJ1-4
V: TRBV18

CDR3: ASSSMPTSGRADTQY
J: TRBJ2-3
V: TRBV5-1

CDR3: ASSEVRGYNEQF
J: TRBJ2-1
V: TRBV2

CDR3: ASSLQGARGYT
J: TRBJ1-2
V: TRBV12-3/TRBV12-4

CDR3: ASSYGQNSYNEQF
J: TRBJ2-1
V: TRBV18

CDR3: ASSQRPTSYEQY
J: TRBJ2-7
V: TRBV18

CDR3: ASSLFRGGNQPQH
J: TRBJ1-5
V: TRBV27

CDR3: ASRRGLAGIYNEQF
J: TRBJ2-1
V: TRBV7-2

CDR3: ASSLPGQPNTEAF
J: TRBJ1-1
V: TRBV19

CDR3: AIMGEGNYGYT
J: TRBJ1-2
V: TRBV10-3

CDR3: ASSISLGAAGDSPLH
J: TRBJ1-6
V: TRBV19

CDR3: ASSLALLNTGELF
J: TRBJ2-2
V: TRBV5-1

CDR3: AWSEEGARGYT
J: TRBJ1-2
V: TRBV30

CDR3: SARGEANWETQY
J: TRBJ2-5
V: TRBV20-1